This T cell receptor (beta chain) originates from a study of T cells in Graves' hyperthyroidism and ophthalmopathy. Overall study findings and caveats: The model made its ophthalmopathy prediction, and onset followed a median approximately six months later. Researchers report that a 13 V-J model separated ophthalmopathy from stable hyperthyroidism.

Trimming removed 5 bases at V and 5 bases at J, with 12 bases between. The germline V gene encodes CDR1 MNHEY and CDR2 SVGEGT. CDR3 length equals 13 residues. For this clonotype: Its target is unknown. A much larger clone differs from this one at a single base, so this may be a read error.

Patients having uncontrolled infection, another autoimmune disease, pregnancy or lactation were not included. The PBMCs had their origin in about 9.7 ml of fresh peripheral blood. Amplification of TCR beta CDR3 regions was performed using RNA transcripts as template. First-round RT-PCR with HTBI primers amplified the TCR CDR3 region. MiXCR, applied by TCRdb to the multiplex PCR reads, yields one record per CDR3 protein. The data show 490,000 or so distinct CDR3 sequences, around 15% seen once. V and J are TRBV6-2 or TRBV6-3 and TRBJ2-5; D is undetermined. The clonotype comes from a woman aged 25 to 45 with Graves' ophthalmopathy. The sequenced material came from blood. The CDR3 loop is CASSLGMRETQYF. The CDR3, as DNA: TGTGCCAGCAGTCTAGGCATGAGGGAGACCCAGTACTTC.